This T cell receptor beta chain is drawn from a study of blood T cell repertoires in COVID-19. Whole-study context: T cells, B-cell-depleted T cells, or PBMCs provided the cDNA or gDNA that served as material.

Per the study methods: Nucleated cell counts were estimated from reference gene primer amplification. TCRdb keeps only in-frame clones here, not all; method: immunoSEQ multiplex PCR. V and J calls and clone size come straight from that table; D and trimming were deduced from the DNA. The sample records fewer than 200,000 clones, 83% being singletons. Participants were placed into cohorts based on the clinical history they reported. The CDR3 covers 13 residues. CDR1 is KGHSH, CDR2 LQKENI, per germline. V lost 2 bases and J lost 5, with 10 bases in between. V is TRBV18 and J is TRBJ2-7; D is unclear. The sequence derives from a woman between 45 and 60 years old in a cohort exposed to, infected with or recovered from COVID-19 (not recorded which). The sequenced sample was PBMCs or T cells enriched from blood (not recorded which). The CDR3 loop is CASSPSLRDEQYF. The CDR3 region has the DNA TGTGCCAGCTCACCATCCTTGAGAGACGAGCAGTACTTC.